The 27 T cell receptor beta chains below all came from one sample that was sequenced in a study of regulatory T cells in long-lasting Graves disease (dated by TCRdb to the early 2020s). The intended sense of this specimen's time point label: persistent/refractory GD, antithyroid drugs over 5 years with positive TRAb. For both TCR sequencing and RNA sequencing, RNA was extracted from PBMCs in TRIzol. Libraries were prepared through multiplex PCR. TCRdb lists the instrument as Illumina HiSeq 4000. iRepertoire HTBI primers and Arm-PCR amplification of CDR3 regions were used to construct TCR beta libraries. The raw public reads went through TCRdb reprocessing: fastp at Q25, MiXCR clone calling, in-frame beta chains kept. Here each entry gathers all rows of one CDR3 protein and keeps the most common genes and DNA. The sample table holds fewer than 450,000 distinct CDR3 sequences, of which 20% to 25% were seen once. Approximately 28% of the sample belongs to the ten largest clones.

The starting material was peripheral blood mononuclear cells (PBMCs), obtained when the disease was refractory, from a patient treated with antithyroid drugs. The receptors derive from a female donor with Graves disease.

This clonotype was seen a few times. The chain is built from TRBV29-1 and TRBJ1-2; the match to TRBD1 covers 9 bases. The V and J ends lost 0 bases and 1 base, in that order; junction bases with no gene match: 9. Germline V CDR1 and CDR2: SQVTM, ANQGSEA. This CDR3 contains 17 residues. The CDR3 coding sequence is TGCAGCGTTGAAGAGACAGGGGGTCCTTTTTATAACTATGGCTACACCTTC. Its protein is CSVEETGGPFYNYGYTF.

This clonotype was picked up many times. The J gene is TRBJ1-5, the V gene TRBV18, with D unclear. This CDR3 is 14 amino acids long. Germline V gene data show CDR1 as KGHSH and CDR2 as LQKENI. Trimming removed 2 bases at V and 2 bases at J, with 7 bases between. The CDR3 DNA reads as TGTGCCAGCTCACCAAGACTAGGCAATCAGCCCCAGCATTTT. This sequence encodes CASSPRLGNQPQHF.

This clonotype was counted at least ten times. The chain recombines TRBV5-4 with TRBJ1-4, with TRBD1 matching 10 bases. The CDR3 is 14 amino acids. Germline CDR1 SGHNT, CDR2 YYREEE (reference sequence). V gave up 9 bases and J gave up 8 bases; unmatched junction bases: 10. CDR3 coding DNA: TGTGCCACCACCCGACAGGGGGCGCGCGAAAAACTGTTTTTT. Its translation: CATTRQGAREKLFF. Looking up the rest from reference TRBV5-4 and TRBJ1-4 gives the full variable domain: ETGVTQSPTHLIKTRGQQVTLRCSSQSGHNTVSWYQQALGQGPQFIFQYYREEENGRGNFPPRFSGLQFPNYSSELNVNALELDDSALYLCATTRQGAREKLFFGSGTQLSVL.

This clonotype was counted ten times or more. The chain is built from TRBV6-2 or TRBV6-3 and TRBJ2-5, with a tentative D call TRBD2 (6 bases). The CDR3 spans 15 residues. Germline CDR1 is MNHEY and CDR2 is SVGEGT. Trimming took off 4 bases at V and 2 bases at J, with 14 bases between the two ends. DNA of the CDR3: TGTGCCAGCAGTTTCGGTGCGGGATTGCAAGAGACCCAGTACTTC. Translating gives CASSFGAGLQETQYF.

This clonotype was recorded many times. DNA of the CDR3: TGTGCCAGCAGTTTAGGGACTTCCAATCAGCCCCAGCATTTT. This sequence encodes CASSLGTSNQPQHF. The rearrangement uses TRBV28 and TRBJ1-5; D possibly corresponds to TRBD1 (5 bases). The CDR3 extends over 14 amino acids. CDR1 MDHEN and CDR2 SYDVKM come from the germline V gene. The V end lost 2 bases, the J end lost 3 bases, and 8 bases lay between the germline ends.

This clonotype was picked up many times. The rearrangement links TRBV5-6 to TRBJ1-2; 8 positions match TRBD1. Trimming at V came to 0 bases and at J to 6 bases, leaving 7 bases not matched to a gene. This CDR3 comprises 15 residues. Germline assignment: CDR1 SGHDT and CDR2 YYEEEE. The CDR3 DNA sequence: TGTGCCAGCAGCTTGGAAGGGACAGGCTTTGATGGCTACACCTTC. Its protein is CASSLEGTGFDGYTF.

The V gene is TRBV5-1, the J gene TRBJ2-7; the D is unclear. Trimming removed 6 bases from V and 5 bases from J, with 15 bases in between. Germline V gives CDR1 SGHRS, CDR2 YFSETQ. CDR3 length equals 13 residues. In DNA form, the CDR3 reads TGCGCCAGCACCTCGTTGTCTAGAAACGAGCAGTACTTC. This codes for CASTSLSRNEQYF. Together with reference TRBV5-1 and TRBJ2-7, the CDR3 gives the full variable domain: KAGVTQTPRYLIKTRGQQVTLSCSPISGHRSVSWYQQTPGQGLQFLFEYFSETQRNKGNFPGRFSGRQFSNSRSEMNVSTLELGDSALYLCASTSLSRNEQYFGPGTRLTVT.

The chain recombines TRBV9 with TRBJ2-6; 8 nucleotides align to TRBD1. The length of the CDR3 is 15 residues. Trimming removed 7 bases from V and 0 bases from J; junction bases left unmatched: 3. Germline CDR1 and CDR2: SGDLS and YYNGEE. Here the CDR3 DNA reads TGTGCCAGCGACAGGGGTACCTCTGGGGCCAACGTCCTGACTTTC. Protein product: CASDRGTSGANVLTF.

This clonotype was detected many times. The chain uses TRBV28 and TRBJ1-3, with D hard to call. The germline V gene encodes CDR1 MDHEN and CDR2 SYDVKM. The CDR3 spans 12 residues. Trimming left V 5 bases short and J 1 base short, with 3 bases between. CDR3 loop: CASSASGNTIYF. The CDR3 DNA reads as TGTGCCAGCAGTGCTTCTGGAAACACCATATATTTT.

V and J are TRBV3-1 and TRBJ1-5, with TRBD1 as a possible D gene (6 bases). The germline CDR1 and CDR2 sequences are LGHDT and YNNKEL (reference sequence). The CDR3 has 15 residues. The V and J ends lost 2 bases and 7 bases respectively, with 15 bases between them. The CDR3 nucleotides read TGTGCCAGCAGCCAAAATCTCCAGGGGAACCAGCCCCAGCATTTT. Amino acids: CASSQNLQGNQPQHF.

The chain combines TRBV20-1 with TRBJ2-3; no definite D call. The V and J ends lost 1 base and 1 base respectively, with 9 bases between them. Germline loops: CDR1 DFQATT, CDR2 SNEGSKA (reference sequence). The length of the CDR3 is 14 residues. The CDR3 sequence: CSARGQIGTDTQYF. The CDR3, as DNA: TGCAGTGCTAGAGGTCAGATCGGCACAGATACGCAGTATTTT.

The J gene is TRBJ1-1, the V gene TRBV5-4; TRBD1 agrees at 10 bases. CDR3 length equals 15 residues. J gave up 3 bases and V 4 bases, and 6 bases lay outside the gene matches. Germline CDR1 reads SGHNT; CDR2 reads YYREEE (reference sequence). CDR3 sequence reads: CASSQDRGEDTEAFF. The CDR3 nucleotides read TGTGCCAGCAGCCAGGACAGGGGGGAGGACACTGAAGCTTTCTTT. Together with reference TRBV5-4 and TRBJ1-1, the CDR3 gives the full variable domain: ETGVTQSPTHLIKTRGQQVTLRCSSQSGHNTVSWYQQALGQGPQFIFQYYREEENGRGNFPPRFSGLQFPNYSSELNVNALELDDSALYLCASSQDRGEDTEAFFGQGTRLTVV.

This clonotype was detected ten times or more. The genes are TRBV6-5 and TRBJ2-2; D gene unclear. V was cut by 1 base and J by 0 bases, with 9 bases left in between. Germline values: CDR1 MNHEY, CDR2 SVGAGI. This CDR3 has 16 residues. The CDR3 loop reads CASSYLTVANTGELFF. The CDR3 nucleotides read TGTGCCAGCAGTTACTTAACAGTCGCGAACACCGGGGAGCTGTTTTTT.

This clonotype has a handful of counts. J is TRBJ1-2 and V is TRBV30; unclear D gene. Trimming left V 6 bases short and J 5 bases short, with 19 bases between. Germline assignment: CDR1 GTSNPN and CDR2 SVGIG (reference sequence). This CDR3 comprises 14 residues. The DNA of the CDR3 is TGTGCCTGCGAAGCTGTCGATATGATGTATGGCTACACCTTC. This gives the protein CACEAVDMMYGYTF. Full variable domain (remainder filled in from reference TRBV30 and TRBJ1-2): SQTIHQWPATLVQPVGSPLSLECTVEGTSNPNLYWYRQAAGRGLQLLFYSVGIGQISSEVPQNLSASRPQDRQFILSSKKLLLSDSGFYLCACEAVDMMYGYTFGSGTRLTVV.

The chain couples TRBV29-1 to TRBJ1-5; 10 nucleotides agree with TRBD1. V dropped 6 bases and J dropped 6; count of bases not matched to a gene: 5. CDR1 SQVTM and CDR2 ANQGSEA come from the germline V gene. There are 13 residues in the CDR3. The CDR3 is CSVLGQGGQPQHF. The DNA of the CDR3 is TGCAGCGTCCTCGGACAGGGGGGTCAGCCCCAGCATTTT.

CDR3 residues: CSASRHDTYEQYF. The CDR3, as DNA: TGCAGTGCTAGTCGGCACGATACCTACGAGCAGTACTTC. The chain links TRBV20-1 to TRBJ2-7; D not certain. Germline CDR1 and CDR2: DFQATT and SNEGSKA (reference sequence). Trimming stripped 3 bases from V and 2 bases from J, with 11 bases between. The CDR3 loop spans 13 amino acids.

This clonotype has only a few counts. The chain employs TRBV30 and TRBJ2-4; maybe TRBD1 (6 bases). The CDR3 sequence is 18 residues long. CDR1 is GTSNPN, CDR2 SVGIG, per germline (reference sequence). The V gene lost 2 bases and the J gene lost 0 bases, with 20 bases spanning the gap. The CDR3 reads CAWSPRAGERLAKNIQYF. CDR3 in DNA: TGTGCCTGGAGTCCGAGGGCAGGGGAGAGACTAGCCAAAAACATTCAGTACTTC.

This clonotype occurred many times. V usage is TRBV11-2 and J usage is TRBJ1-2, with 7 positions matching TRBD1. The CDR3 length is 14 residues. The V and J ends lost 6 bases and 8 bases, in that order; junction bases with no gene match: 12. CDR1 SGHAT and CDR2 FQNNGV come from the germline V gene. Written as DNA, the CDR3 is TGTGCCAGCAGACAACCCGACAGGGCTCGAGGCTACACCTTC. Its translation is CASRQPDRARGYTF.

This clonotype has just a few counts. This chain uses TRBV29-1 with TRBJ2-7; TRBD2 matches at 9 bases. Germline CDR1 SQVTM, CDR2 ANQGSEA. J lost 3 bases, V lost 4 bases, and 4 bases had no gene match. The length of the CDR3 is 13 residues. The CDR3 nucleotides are TGCAGCGTTGGCTCTAGCGGGGTCTACGAGCAGTACTTC. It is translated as CSVGSSGVYEQYF.

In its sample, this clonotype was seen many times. The CDR3, as DNA: TGTGCCAGCAGTGAAGCAGAGACAGGGGGCGAGCAGCCCCAGCATTTT. It translates to CASSEAETGGEQPQHF. The chain uses TRBV2 and TRBJ1-5, with TRBD1 matching over 10 bases. CDR3 length: 16 residues. Germline trimming cut 0 bases from V and 7 bases from J; bases unmatched to any gene: 6. CDR1 and CDR2 (germline): SNHLY, FYNNEI.

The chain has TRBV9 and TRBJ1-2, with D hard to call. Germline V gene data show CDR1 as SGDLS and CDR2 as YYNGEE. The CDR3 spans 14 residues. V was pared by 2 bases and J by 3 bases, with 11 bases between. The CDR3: CASSVDWGYYGYTF. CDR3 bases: TGTGCCAGCAGCGTCGATTGGGGTTACTATGGCTACACCTTC.

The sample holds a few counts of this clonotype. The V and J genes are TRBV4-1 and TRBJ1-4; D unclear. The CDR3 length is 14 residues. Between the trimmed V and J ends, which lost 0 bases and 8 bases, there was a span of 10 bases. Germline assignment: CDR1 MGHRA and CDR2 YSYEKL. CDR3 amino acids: CASSQENLPEKLFF. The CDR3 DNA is TGCGCCAGCAGCCAAGAGAACCTACCCGAAAAACTGTTTTTT.

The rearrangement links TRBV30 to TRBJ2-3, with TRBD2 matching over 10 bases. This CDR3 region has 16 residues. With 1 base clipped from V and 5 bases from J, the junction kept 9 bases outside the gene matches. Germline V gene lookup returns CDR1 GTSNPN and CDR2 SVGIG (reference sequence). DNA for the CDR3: TGTGCCTGGAGTGATGGACTAGCGGCTAGTGGAGATACGCAGTATTTT. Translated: CAWSDGLAASGDTQYF.

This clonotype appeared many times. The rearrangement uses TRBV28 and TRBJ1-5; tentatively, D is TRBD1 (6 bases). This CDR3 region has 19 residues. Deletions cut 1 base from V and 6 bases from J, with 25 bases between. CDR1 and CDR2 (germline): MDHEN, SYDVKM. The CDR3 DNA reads TGTGCCAGCAGTTTATATGTCGACCCGGGGACACGGTGGGGTCAGCCCCAGCATTTT. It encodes CASSLYVDPGTRWGQPQHF.

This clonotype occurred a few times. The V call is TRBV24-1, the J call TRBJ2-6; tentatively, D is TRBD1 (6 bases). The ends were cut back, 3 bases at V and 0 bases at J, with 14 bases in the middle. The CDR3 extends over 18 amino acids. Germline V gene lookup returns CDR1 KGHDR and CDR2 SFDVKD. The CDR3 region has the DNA TGTGCCACCAGTGATCCCAAAAGACAGGTCTCTGGGGCCAACGTCCTGACTTTC. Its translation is CATSDPKRQVSGANVLTF.

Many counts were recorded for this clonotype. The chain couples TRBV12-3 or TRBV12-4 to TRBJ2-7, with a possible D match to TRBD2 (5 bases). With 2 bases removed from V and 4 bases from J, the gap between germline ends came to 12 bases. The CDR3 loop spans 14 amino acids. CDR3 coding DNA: TGTGCCAGCAGTTTATTAGAGGGCAGGTACGAGCAGTACTTC. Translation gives CASSLLEGRYEQYF.

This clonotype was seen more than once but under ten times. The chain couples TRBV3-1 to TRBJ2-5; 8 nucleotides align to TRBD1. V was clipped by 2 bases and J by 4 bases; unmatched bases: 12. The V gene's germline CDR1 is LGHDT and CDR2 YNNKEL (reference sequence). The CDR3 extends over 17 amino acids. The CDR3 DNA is TGTGCCAGCAGCCAAAATCCTAGGGCAGGGGGCAGAGAGACCCAGTACTTC. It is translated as CASSQNPRAGGRETQYF.